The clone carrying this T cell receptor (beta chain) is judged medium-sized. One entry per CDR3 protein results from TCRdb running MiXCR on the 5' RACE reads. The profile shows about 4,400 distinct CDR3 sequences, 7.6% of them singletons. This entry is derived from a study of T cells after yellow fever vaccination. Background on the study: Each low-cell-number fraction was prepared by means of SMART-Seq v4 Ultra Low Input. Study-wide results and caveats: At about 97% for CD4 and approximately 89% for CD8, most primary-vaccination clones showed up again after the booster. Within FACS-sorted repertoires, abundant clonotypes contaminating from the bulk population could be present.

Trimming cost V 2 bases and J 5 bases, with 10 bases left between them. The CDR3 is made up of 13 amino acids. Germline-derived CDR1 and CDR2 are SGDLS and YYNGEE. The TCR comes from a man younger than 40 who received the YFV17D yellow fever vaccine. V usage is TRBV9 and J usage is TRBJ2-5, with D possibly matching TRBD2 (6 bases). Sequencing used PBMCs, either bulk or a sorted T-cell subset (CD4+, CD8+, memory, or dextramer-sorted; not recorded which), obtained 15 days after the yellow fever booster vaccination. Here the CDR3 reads CASSVEGRETQYF. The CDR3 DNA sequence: TGTGCCAGCAGCGTGGAAGGGAGGGAGACCCAGTACTTC.